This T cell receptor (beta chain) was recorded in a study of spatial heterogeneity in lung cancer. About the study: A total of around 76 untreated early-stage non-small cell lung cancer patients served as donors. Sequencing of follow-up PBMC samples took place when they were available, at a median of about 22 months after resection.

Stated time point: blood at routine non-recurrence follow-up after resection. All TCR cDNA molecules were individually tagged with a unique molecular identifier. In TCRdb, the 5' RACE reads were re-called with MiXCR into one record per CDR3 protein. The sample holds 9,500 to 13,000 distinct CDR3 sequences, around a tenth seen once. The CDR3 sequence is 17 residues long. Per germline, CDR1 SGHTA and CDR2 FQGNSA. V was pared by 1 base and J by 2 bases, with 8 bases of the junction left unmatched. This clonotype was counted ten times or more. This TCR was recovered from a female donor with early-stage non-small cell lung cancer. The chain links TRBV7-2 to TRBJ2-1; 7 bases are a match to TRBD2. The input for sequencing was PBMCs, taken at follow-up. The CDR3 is CASSLGVGRITYNEQFF. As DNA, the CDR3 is TGTGCCAGCAGCTTAGGGGTCGGGAGGATAACCTACAATGAGCAGTTCTTC.